Listed below are T cell receptor beta chains from one sample, sequenced in a study of cytomegalovirus exposure and HLA in healthy donors. Data came from immunoSEQ multiplex PCR; TCRdb stores just in-frame clones and leaves some out. The sample lists some 110,000 clones; more than 75% were seen once. The sample consisted of PBMCs. The receptors derive from a man aged 18-30 years in good health and CMV-seronegative. CDR3s include the opening cysteine and the closing phenylalanine or tryptophan. A D gene is named only where the DNA matches it firmly. Only part of the rows carry a size: once, few, many, or a class if the clone is expanded.

J gene: TRBJ2-1; D gene: TRBD1; clone size: NA; V gene: TRBV6-4; CDR3 DNA: TGTGCCAGCAGTGTTGGGACAGGGCGGAATGAGCAGTTCTTC; CDR3 protein: CASSVGTGRNEQFF
J gene: TRBJ2-1; D gene: NA; clone size: once; V gene: TRBV25-1; CDR3 DNA: TGTGCCAGCAGTGAATTCGGGGAAAATGAGCAGTTCTTC; CDR3 protein: CASSEFGENEQFF
J gene: TRBJ2-4; D gene: NA; clone size: NA; V gene: TRBV19; CDR3 DNA: TGTGCCAGTAGCCAGACGGAGTCGGAAAACATTCAGTACTTC; CDR3 protein: CASSQTESENIQYF
J gene: TRBJ2-4; D gene: TRBD1; clone size: NA; V gene: TRBV15; CDR3 DNA: TGTGCCACCAGCAGAGATCGGGCAGGGGGCGAGGAAATTCAGTACTTC; CDR3 protein: CATSRDRAGGEEIQYF
J gene: TRBJ2-1; D gene: TRBD2; clone size: once; V gene: TRBV29-1; CDR3 DNA: TGCAGCGTCCCAAATCCACTAGCGGGGGTGGGTGAGCAGTTCTTC; CDR3 protein: CSVPNPLAGVGEQFF
J gene: TRBJ2-3; D gene: TRBD2; clone size: NA; V gene: TRBV2; CDR3 DNA: TGTGCCAGCAGTGAAGACTTACTAGCGGGAACGGATACGCAGTATTTT; CDR3 protein: CASSEDLLAGTDTQYF
J gene: TRBJ2-1; D gene: TRBD2; clone size: NA; V gene: TRBV4-2; CDR3 DNA: TGTGCCAGCAGCCAAGAGTGGGGGGGTGCCTACAATGAGCAGTTCTTC; CDR3 protein: CASSQEWGGAYNEQFF
J gene: TRBJ2-7; D gene: NA; clone size: NA; V gene: TRBV5-1; CDR3 DNA: TGCGCCAGCAGCTTGAAAGGGGAGGGGGGGAGGCATCCCGAGCAGTACTTC; CDR3 protein: CASSLKGEGGRHPEQYF
J gene: TRBJ1-2; D gene: TRBD1; clone size: NA; V gene: TRBV27; CDR3 DNA: TGTGCCAGCAGTTTTCAACAGGGGGGTGGCTACACCTTC; CDR3 protein: CASSFQQGGGYTF
J gene: TRBJ1-2; D gene: NA; clone size: NA; V gene: TRBV5-4; CDR3 DNA: TGTGCCAGCAGCTTGGTCAGGGCTTCTAACTATGGCTACACCTTC; CDR3 protein: CASSLVRASNYGYTF
J gene: TRBJ2-4; D gene: NA; clone size: NA; V gene: TRBV19; CDR3 DNA: TGTGCCAGTAGTATAAGCGGTGGTGGCATTCAGTACTTC; CDR3 protein: CASSISGGGIQYF
J gene: TRBJ1-4; D gene: TRBD1; clone size: NA; V gene: TRBV7-9; CDR3 DNA: TGTGCCAGCAGCACAGGGGCAACGAATGAAAAACTGTTTTTT; CDR3 protein: CASSTGATNEKLFF
J gene: TRBJ2-5; D gene: TRBD2; clone size: NA; V gene: TRBV11-2; CDR3 DNA: TGTGCCAGCAGCTTAATGGGGGGGGAGACCCAGTACTTC; CDR3 protein: CASSLMGGETQYF
J gene: TRBJ2-7; D gene: NA; clone size: NA; V gene: TRBV2; CDR3 DNA: TGTGCCAGCAGTGGCCCCGGACTGAGCTACGAGCAGTACTTC; CDR3 protein: CASSGPGLSYEQYF
J gene: TRBJ2-7; D gene: TRBD2; clone size: NA; V gene: TRBV5-6; CDR3 DNA: TGTGCTTCCAACGGCCCGGGCAGCGGGATTCCCTACGAGCAGTACTTC; CDR3 protein: CASNGPGSGIPYEQYF
J gene: TRBJ2-5; D gene: TRBD1; clone size: NA; V gene: TRBV27; CDR3 DNA: TGTGCCAGCAGACGGACAGGGTTGGGCCAAGAGACCCAGTACTTC; CDR3 protein: CASRRTGLGQETQYF
J gene: TRBJ1-1; D gene: NA; clone size: NA; V gene: TRBV30; CDR3 DNA: TGTGCCTGGAGTTCGATTCAACCGGGTTACACTGAAGCTTTCTTT; CDR3 protein: CAWSSIQPGYTEAFF
J gene: TRBJ2-7; D gene: NA; clone size: NA; V gene: TRBV25-1; CDR3 DNA: TGTGCCAGCAGTGAATGGCGGGACCTGGTCGGATACGAGCAGTACTTC; CDR3 protein: CASSEWRDLVGYEQYF